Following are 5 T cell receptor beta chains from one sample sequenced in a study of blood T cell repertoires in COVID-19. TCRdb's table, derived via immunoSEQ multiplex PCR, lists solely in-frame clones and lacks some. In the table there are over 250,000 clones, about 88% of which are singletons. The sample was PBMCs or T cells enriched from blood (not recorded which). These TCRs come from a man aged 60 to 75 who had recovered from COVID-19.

As DNA, the CDR3 is TGCGCCAGCAGTGAGGGACTAGGCAATGAGCAGTTCTTC. Its protein product is CASSEGLGNEQFF. The chain recombines TRBV10-2 with TRBJ2-1; 7 bases agree with TRBD2. After removal of 2 bases from V and 6 bases from J, the junction contained 1 base not matched to a gene. CDR1 and CDR2 (germline): WSHSY, SAAADI. The CDR3 loop spans 13 amino acids.

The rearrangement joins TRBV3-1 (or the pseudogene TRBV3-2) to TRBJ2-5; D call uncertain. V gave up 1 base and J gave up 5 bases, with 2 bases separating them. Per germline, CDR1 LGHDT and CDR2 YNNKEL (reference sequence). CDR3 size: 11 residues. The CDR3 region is CASSQAETQYF. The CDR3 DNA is TGTGCCAGCAGCCAAGCGGAGACCCAGTACTTC.

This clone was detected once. CDR3 protein: CASSGGAGSYGYTF. The CDR3 nucleotides read TGTGCCAGCAGTGGGGGAGCGGGCAGCTATGGCTACACCTTC. J is TRBJ1-2 and V is TRBV6-4, with D unresolved. V gave up 4 bases and J gave up 4 bases, with 13 bases separating them. This CDR3 is built from 14 residues. Germline V gene data show CDR1 as MRHNA and CDR2 as SNTAGT.

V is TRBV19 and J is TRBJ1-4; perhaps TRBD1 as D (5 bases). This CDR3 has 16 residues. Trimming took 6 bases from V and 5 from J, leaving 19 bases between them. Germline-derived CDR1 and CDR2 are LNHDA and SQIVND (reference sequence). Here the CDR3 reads CASSLPSGGTNEKLFF. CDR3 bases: TGTGCCAGTAGCCTCCCATCGGGGGGTACGAATGAAAAACTGTTTTTT.

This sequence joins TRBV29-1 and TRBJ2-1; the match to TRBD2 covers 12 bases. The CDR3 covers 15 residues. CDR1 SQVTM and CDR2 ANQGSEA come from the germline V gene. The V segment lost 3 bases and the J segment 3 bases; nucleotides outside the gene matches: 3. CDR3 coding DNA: TGCAGCGTTGAGTGGACTAGCGGGAACTACAATGAGCAGTTCTTC. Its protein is CSVEWTSGNYNEQFF.